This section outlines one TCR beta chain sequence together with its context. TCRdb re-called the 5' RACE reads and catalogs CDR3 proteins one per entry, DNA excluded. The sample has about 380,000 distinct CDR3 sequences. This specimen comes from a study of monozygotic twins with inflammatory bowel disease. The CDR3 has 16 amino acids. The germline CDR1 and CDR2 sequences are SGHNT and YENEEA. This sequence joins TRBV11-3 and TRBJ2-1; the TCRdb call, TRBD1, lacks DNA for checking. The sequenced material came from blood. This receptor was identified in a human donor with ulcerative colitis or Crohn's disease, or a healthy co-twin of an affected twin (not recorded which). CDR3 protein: CASQPDRGSSYNEQFF.